The clone carrying this T cell receptor (beta chain) was recorded many times. Its antigen is as yet unknown. This sample was taken from a study of T-cell memory formation after mild COVID-19. Across the study: The study found TCR clusters largely donor specific. Whole-study findings and limits: Contracting clones from day 15 to 85 showed balanced CD4/CD8; later expanders favored CD4+.

UMIs and sample barcodes were carried by the TCR alpha and TCR beta cDNA libraries that 5'RACE produced using constant-segment primers. TCRdb passed the 5' RACE reads through MiXCR, listing each CDR3 protein once. The repertoire consists of 45,000 to 55,000 distinct CDR3 sequences, with around 7.3% occurring once and the leading ten covering roughly 1.4%. With 2 bases removed from V and 1 base from J, the gap between germline ends came to 8 bases. Germline V lookup: CDR1 MGHRA, CDR2 YSYEKL. This CDR3 region has 15 residues. What was sequenced was PBMCs or a T cell subset sorted from them (not recorded which). This TCR was sampled from a man aged 18-30 years who had mild COVID-19 (a few samples of this study predate the infection). Cell type and time point are not known. The chain recombines TRBV4-1 with TRBJ2-2; D is perhaps TRBD1 (6 bases). The CDR3 spells CASSQTTGNTGELFF. The CDR3 region has the DNA TGCGCCAGCAGCCAAACGACAGGGAACACCGGGGAGCTGTTTTTT.